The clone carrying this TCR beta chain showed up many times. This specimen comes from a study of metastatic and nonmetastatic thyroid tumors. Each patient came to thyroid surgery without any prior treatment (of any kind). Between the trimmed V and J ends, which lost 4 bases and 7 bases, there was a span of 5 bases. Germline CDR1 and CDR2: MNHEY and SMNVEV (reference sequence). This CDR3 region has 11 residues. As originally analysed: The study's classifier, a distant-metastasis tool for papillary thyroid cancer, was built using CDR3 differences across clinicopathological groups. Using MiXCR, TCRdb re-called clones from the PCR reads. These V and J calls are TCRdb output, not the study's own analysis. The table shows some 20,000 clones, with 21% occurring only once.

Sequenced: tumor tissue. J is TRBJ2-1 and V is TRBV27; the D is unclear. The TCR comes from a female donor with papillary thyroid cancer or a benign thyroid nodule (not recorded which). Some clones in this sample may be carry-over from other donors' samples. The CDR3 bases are TGTGCCAGCAGTTGGGGTAATGAGCAGTTCTTC. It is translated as CASSWGNEQFF.